Presented here are 2 T cell receptor beta chains from one specimen sequenced in a study of CD8+ T cells in alopecia areata. It was cDNA, reverse transcribed from extracted RNA, that served as the sequencing template. Using immunoSEQ multiplex PCR, the repertoire was profiled, and TCRdb retains in-frame clones only, with some absent. The data contain fewer than 250,000 clones, around two fifths of them singletons. As to treatment: oral pan-JAK inhibitor, 5-10 mg twice daily. Sample: CD4+ T cells sorted from blood, taken around week 34, from a patient treated with tofacitinib. Every receptor here comes from a human donor with alopecia areata.

The chain uses TRBV6-1 and TRBJ1-5, with a possible D match to TRBD1 (6 bases). The CDR3 has 20 residues. In germline, CDR1 is MNHNS, CDR2 SASEGT. Trimming took 4 bases from V and 0 from J, leaving 25 bases between them. CDR3 sequence (DNA): TGTGCCAGCAGTGGTCAGACGGCAAGGGGGGCCTCTTATAGCAATCAGCCCCAGCATTTT. Protein: CASSGQTARGASYSNQPQHF.

J is TRBJ2-7 and V is TRBV18; no definite D call. From germline, CDR1 is KGHSH and CDR2 LQKENI. There are 14 residues in the CDR3. Trimming removed 0 bases at V and 4 bases at J, with 10 bases between. This CDR3 reads CASSPPARLYEQYF. In DNA form, the CDR3 reads TGTGCCAGCTCACCACCGGCCAGGTTATACGAGCAGTACTTC.